A selection of T cell receptor beta chains follows, all from one sample in a study of radiation and T cells in renal cell carcinoma. Clones were read by immunoSEQ multiplex PCR, and TCRdb kept only the in-frame ones, dropping some. The sample contains about 49,000 clones, approximately 80% of which appear only once. This sample comprised blood, obtained from a patient whose treatment included radiotherapy and nephrectomy. These receptors were collected from an older woman with renal cell carcinoma. Both conserved end residues are trimmed from each CDR3. A D gene is named only where the DNA matches it firmly.

V: TRBV21-1
D: NA
J: TRBJ2-7
CDR3: ASSTSTR

V: TRBV4-1
D: TRBD2
J: TRBJ2-1
CDR3: ASRALGTSAKPTYNEQF

V: TRBV4-1
D: NA
J: TRBJ1-5
CDR3: ASSHDGSLNQPQH

V: TRBV28
D: NA
J: TRBJ1-5
CDR3: ASSSQVSNQPQH

V: TRBV7-9
D: NA
J: TRBJ2-5
CDR3: ASSREQETQY

V: TRBV6-1
D: TRBD1
J: TRBJ1-2
CDR3: ATPLRDRGPVT

V: TRBV4-2
D: TRBD1
J: TRBJ1-4
CDR3: ASSQAQGATNEKLF

V: TRBV29-1
D: NA
J: TRBJ2-5
CDR3: SGSATSVTQY

V: TRBV6-1
D: TRBD1
J: TRBJ1-1
CDR3: ASSEARGQTAF

V: TRBV7-8
D: TRBD1
J: TRBJ2-6
CDR3: ASTTPRTGDPGANVLT

V: TRBV9
D: NA
J: TRBJ1-3
CDR3: ASSASGASSSGNTIY

V: TRBV27
D: TRBD1
J: TRBJ2-1
CDR3: ASSLGQSHNEQF

V: TRBV6-5
D: NA
J: TRBJ2-7
CDR3: ASTSGRASYEQY

V: TRBV19
D: TRBD1
J: TRBJ2-7
CDR3: ASSIRTGGYEQY

V: TRBV2
D: NA
J: TRBJ2-5
CDR3: ASRQGGETQY

V: TRBV7-3
D: TRBD1
J: TRBJ2-3
CDR3: ASSLIEDRNTDTQY

V: TRBV5-6
D: NA
J: TRBJ1-2
CDR3: ASSLAGAGNYGYT

V: TRBV9
D: NA
J: TRBJ2-4
CDR3: ASSVGLAKNIQY

V: TRBV18
D: NA
J: TRBJ2-3
CDR3: ASSPPTDTQY

V: TRBV2
D: NA
J: TRBJ2-7
CDR3: ASIPSRLARRYEQY

V: TRBV7-9
D: NA
J: TRBJ1-2
CDR3: ASSFGQPGGYT

V: TRBV7-9
D: TRBD1
J: TRBJ2-1
CDR3: ASSLEDRGDVEQF

V: TRBV27
D: TRBD2
J: TRBJ2-7
CDR3: ASSTTSGVYEQY

V: TRBV5-1
D: TRBD1
J: TRBJ1-1
CDR3: ASSQGGNTEAF

V: TRBV14
D: NA
J: TRBJ2-2
CDR3: ASSQFSGELF

V: TRBV2
D: NA
J: TRBJ1-1
CDR3: ASSDAGRGRGDSEAF

V: TRBV6-1
D: NA
J: TRBJ2-5
CDR3: ASIKAGRETQY

V: TRBV30
D: TRBD1
J: TRBJ1-6
CDR3: AWSFQGDSPLH

V: TRBV30
D: TRBD1
J: TRBJ1-2
CDR3: AWSRDRPYGYT

V: TRBV1
D: NA
J: TRBJ2-2
CDR3: TSSLRDSNTGELF

V: TRBV5-5
D: TRBD1
J: TRBJ1-1
CDR3: ASSAGGGGTEAF

V: TRBV5-1
D: TRBD1
J: TRBJ1-1
CDR3: ASSPTGQNTEAF

V: TRBV18
D: NA
J: TRBJ1-4
CDR3: ASSPEHRGEKLF

V: TRBV29-1
D: NA
J: TRBJ1-1
CDR3: SVDEGVGGEAF

V: TRBV12-5
D: NA
J: TRBJ2-5
CDR3: ASGGGVETQY

V: TRBV30
D: TRBD2
J: TRBJ2-1
CDR3: AWSYRTSGGEQF

V: TRBV4-3
D: NA
J: TRBJ2-1
CDR3: ASSQDRGLPYNEQF

V: TRBV19
D: NA
J: TRBJ2-3
CDR3: ASSLGPGGGTDTQY

V: TRBV2
D: TRBD1
J: TRBJ1-4
CDR3: ASNPQGAREKLF

V: TRBV7-8
D: TRBD2
J: TRBJ2-1
CDR3: ASSLSMGRGAYNEQF

V: TRBV7-2
D: TRBD1
J: TRBJ1-1
CDR3: ASSSAGGLTEAF

V: TRBV5-1
D: NA
J: TRBJ2-1
CDR3: ASSLAGTGNEQF

V: TRBV6-5
D: NA
J: TRBJ2-1
CDR3: ASSSLFNEQF

V: TRBV19
D: NA
J: TRBJ2-3
CDR3: ASSMVGSHTDTQY

V: TRBV5-1
D: NA
J: TRBJ1-3
CDR3: ASSLEQAGNTIY

V: TRBV27
D: NA
J: TRBJ1-1
CDR3: ASSFAVTTMNTEAF

V: TRBV2
D: NA
J: TRBJ1-2
CDR3: ASSLRGFGYT

V: TRBV10-3
D: NA
J: TRBJ1-1
CDR3: AISPDGNEAF